A single TCR beta chain is shown here with its context. The CDR3 has 16 amino acids. Unmatched junction bases numbered 12, after V lost 6 bases and J lost 3 bases. Looked up from germline, CDR1 is DFQATT and CDR2 is SNEGSKA (reference sequence). The sample is drawn from a study of naive and memory T cell subsets. EMRA cells were CD45RA+CD27-, and effector memory cells CD45RA-CD27-. Both TRBC1 and TRBC2 were covered by a beta constant-region primer of two equimolar oligonucleotides. Nested alpha and beta constant-region primers with the SP2 primer drove four PCR rounds on ligated cDNA. TCRdb redid the calling of the UMI-ligation and nested PCR reads with MiXCR, one entry per CDR3 protein. The sample comprises around 29,000 distinct CDR3 sequences, approximately 17% of which are singletons, and 3.4% rests with the top ten.

The chain recombines TRBV20-1 with TRBJ2-1; 9 nucleotides agree with TRBD1. The material sequenced was effector memory CD4+ T cells from blood. Specified subset: effector memory, CD45RA- CD27-. The clonotype was recovered from a human donor in good health. CDR3 coding DNA: TGCAGTGCACCGGACAGGGGCTCGAGCTTCTACAATGAGCAGTTCTTC. Translated: CSAPDRGSSFYNEQFF.